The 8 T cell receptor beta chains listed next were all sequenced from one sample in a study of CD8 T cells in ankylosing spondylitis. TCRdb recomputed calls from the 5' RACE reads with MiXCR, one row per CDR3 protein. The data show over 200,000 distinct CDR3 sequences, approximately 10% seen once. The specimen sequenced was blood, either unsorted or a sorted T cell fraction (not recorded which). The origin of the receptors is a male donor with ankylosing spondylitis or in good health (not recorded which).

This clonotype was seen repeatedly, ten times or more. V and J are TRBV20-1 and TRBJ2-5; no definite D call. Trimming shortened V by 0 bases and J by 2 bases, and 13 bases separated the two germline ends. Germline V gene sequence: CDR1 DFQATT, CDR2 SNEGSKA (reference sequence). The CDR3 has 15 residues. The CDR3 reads CSARDLRLGQETQYF. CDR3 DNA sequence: TGCAGTGCTAGAGATCTCAGGCTAGGTCAAGAGACCCAGTACTTC.

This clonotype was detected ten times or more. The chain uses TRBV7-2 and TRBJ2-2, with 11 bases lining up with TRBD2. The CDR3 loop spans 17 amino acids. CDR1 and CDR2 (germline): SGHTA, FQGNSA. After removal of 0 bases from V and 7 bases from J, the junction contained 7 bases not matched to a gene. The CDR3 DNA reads TGTGCCAGCAGCTTAGCTGGGCTAGCGGGGGGTCACGGGGAGCTGTTTTTT. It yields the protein CASSLAGLAGGHGELFF.

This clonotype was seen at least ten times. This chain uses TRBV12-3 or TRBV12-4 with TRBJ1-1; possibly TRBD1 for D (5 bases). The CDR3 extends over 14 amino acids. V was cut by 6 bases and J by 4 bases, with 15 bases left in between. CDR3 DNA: TGTGCCAGCAGCCGGGGGGAGGTGATCACTGAAGCTTTCTTT. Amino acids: CASSRGEVITEAFF.

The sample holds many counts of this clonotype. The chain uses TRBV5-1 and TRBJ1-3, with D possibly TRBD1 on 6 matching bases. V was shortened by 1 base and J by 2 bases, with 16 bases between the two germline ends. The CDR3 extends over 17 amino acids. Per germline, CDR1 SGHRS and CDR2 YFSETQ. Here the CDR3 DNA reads TGCGCCAGCAGCTTGACTTGGGACAAGAAAACTGGAAACACCATATATTTT. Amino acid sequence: CASSLTWDKKTGNTIYF.

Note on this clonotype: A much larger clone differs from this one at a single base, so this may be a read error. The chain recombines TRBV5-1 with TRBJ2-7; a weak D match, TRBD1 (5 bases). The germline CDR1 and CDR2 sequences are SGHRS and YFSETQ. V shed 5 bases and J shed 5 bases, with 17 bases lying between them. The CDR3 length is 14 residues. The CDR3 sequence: CASSEPGPTHEQYF. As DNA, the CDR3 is TGCGCCAGCAGTGAACCAGGGCCGACCCACGAGCAGTACTTC. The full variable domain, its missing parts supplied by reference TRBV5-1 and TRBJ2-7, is KAGVTQTPRYLIKTRGQQVTLSCSPISGHRSVSWYQQTPGQGLQFLFEYFSETQRNKGNFPGRFSGRQFSNSRSEMNVSTLELGDSALYLCASSEPGPTHEQYFGPGTRLTVT.

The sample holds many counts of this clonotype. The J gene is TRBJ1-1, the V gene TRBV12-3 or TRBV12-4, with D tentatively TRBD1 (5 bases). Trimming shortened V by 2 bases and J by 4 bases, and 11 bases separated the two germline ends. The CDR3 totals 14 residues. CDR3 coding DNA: TGTGCCAGCAGTTTATTGCGCGGGACCACTGAAGCTTTCTTT. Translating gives CASSLLRGTTEAFF.

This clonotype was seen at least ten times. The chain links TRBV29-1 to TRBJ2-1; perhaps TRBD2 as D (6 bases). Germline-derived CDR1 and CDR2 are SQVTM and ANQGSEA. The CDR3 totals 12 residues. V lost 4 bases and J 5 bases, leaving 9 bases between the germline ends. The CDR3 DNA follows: TGCAGCGTTGTACCGGGGGACAATGAGCAGTTCTTC. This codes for CSVVPGDNEQFF.

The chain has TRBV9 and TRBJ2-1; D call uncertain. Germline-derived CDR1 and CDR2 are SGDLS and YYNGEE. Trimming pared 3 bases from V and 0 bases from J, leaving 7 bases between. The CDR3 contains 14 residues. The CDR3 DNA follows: TGTGCCAGCAGCGCGGTCACCTCCTACAATGAGCAGTTCTTC. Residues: CASSAVTSYNEQFF.